These 11 T cell receptor beta chains were all obtained from the same sample, sequenced in a study of blood T cell repertoires in COVID-19. Assay used: immunoSEQ multiplex PCR; TCRdb lists only in-frame clones, some missing. The table shows 220,000 or so clones, with roughly 80% occurring only once. Material: PBMCs or T cells enriched from blood (not recorded which). These receptor sequences come from a woman in her forties with acute COVID-19.

The V gene is TRBV30, the J gene TRBJ2-1, with D tentatively TRBD2 (6 bases). Trimming shortened V by 5 bases and J by 8 bases, and 13 bases separated the two germline ends. Germline CDR1 is GTSNPN and CDR2 is SVGIG (reference sequence). The CDR3 consists of 12 residues. CDR3 loop: CAWGWGEHEQFF. The CDR3 nucleotides read TGTGCCTGGGGGTGGGGGGAGCATGAGCAGTTCTTC.

The J gene is TRBJ2-1, the V gene TRBV18; 8 bases match TRBD2. The germline V gene encodes CDR1 KGHSH and CDR2 LQKENI. There are 16 residues in the CDR3. Trimming cost V 6 bases and J 9 bases; bases outside gene matches: 16. CDR3 DNA sequence: TGTGCCAGCTCGCTCAGTTCTGGTAGCGGGACTAGTGAGCAGTTCTTC. As protein: CASSLSSGSGTSEQFF.

The rearrangement joins TRBV18 to TRBJ2-1; TRBD2 aligns across 16 bases. The CDR3 totals 20 residues. Trimming removed 4 bases from V and 7 bases from J; junction bases left unmatched: 16. Germline V gene sequence: CDR1 KGHSH, CDR2 LQKENI. This chain's CDR3 is CASSLPGLAGGRGFPNEQFF. DNA for the CDR3: TGTGCCAGCTCACTCCCGGGACTAGCGGGGGGGCGTGGCTTTCCGAATGAGCAGTTCTTC.

The chain is built from TRBV29-1 and TRBJ1-4; tentative D call: TRBD1 (5 bases). The CDR3 is 13 residues long. CDR1 is SQVTM and CDR2 is ANQGSEA in the germline V gene. V shed 4 bases and J shed 2 bases, with 8 bases lying between them. The CDR3 DNA reads TGCAGCGTTGTTGGGGCCACTAATGAAAAACTGTTTTTT. Protein: CSVVGATNEKLFF.

The chain carries TRBV7-2 and TRBJ2-3, with 8 bases lining up with TRBD2. Germline V gene sequence: CDR1 SGHTA, CDR2 FQGNSA. Losses at the gene ends were 4 bases for V and 14 bases for J; bases not matched to a gene: 11. The CDR3 consists of 13 residues. The CDR3, as DNA: TGTGCCAGCAGCTCAGGAGCGGGGGCCGCCCCGTATTTT. Translated: CASSSGAGAAPYF.

The gene calls are TRBV5-1 and TRBJ2-7, with 10 bases lining up with TRBD1. Losses at the gene ends were 0 bases for V and 5 bases for J; bases not matched to a gene: 8. The CDR3 sequence is 16 residues long. CDR1 is SGHRS, CDR2 YFSETQ, per germline. The CDR3 nucleotides read TGCGCCAGCAGCTTGGGTTCGGGGACAGGGGTCGACGAGCAGTACTTC. It codes for CASSLGSGTGVDEQYF.

This chain links TRBV3-1 (or the pseudogene TRBV3-2) with TRBJ2-1; 9 bases fit TRBD1. After removal of 1 base from V and 8 bases from J, the junction contained 6 bases not matched to a gene. The CDR3 is made up of 15 amino acids. Looked up from germline, CDR1 is LGHDT and CDR2 is YNNKEL (reference sequence). This chain's CDR3 is CASSQAGTGTDEQFF. As DNA, the CDR3 is TGTGCCAGCAGCCAAGCCGGGACAGGGACCGATGAGCAGTTCTTC.

The rearrangement links TRBV6-1 to TRBJ2-7; no firm D call. Germline assignment: CDR1 MNHNS and CDR2 SASEGT. Trimming removed 3 bases at V and 7 bases at J, with 7 bases between. CDR3 length: 11 residues. As DNA, the CDR3 is TGTGCCAGCAGTGATAGTTCGGAGCAGTACTTC. Encoded protein: CASSDSSEQYF.

This clone has only one observation. The chain carries TRBV27 and TRBJ1-2; the D gene is possibly TRBD1 (6 bases). V was trimmed by 5 bases and J by 12 bases, leaving 22 bases between them. Germline V gene sequence: CDR1 MNHEY, CDR2 SMNVEV (reference sequence). The CDR3 loop spans 14 amino acids. CDR3 bases: TGTGCCAGCAGTCCCCACTCCACGACAGGATCCAACACCTTC. The encoded protein is CASSPHSTTGSNTF.

The V call is TRBV11-2, the J call TRBJ2-7; TRBD2 matches at 10 bases. Trimming removed 5 bases from V and 6 bases from J; junction bases left unmatched: 16. The CDR3 is 17 residues long. Germline V gives CDR1 SGHAT, CDR2 FQNNGV. CDR3 sequence reads: CASSLVGVVAGGFEQYF. The CDR3 DNA sequence: TGTGCCAGCAGCCTAGTGGGAGTGGTAGCGGGAGGTTTCGAGCAGTACTTC.

This clone was seen a single time. This sequence joins TRBV21-1 and TRBJ2-1; the D call TRBD2 from the table was never checked on the DNA. TRBV21-1 is termed a pseudogene. The CDR3 runs 15 residues. The CDR3 nucleotides are TGTGCCAGCAGCAAAGCGGGACTAGACTTCAATGAGCAGTTCTTC. Its protein is CASSKAGLDFNEQFF.